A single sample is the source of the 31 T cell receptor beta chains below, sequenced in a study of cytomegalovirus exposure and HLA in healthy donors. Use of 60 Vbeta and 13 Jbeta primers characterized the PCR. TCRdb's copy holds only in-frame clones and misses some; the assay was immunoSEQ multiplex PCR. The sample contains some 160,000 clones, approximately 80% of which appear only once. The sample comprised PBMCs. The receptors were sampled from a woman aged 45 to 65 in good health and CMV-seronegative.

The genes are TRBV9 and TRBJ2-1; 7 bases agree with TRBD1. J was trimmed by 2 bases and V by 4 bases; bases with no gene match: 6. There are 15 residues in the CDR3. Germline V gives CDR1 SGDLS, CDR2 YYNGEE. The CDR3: CASSLTGHTYNEQFF. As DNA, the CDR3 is TGTGCCAGCAGCTTGACAGGGCACACCTACAATGAGCAGTTCTTC.

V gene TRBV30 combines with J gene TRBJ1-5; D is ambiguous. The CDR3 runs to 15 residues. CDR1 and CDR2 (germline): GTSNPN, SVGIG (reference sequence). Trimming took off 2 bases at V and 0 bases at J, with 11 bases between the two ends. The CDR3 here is CAWSPRGYSNQPQHF. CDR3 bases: TGTGCCTGGAGTCCGAGAGGTTATAGCAATCAGCCCCAGCATTTT.

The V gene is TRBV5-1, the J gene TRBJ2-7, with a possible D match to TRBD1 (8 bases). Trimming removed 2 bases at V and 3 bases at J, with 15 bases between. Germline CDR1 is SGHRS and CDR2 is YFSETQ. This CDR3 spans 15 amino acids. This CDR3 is CASSLQGGGLYEQYF. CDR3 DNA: TGCGCCAGCAGCTTACAGGGGGGGGGCCTCTACGAGCAGTACTTC.

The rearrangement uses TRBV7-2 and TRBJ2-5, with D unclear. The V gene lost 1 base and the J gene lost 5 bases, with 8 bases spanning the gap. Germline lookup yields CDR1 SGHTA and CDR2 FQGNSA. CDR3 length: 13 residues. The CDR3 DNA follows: TGTGCCAGCAGCTTAGACGGCAGGGAGACCCAGTACTTC. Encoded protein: CASSLDGRETQYF.

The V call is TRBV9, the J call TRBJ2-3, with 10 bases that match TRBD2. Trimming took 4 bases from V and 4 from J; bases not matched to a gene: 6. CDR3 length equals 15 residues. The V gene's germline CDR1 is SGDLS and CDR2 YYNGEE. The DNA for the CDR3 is TGTGCCAGCAGCTCAGCGGGAGGGACACCAGATACGCAGTATTTT. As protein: CASSSAGGTPDTQYF.

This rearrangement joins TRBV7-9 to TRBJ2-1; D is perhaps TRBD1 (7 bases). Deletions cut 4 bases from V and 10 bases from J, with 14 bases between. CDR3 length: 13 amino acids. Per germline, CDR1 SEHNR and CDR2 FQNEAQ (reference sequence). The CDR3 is CASSSGGGREQFF. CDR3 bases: TGTGCCAGCAGCTCCGGAGGGGGCAGGGAGCAGTTCTTC.

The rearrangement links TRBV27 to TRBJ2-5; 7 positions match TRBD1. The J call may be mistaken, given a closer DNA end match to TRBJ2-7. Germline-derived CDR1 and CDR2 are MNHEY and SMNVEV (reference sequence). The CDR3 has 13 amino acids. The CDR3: CASSLGTVYEQYF. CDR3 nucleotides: TGTGCCAGCAGTTTGGGGACAGTCTACGAGCAGTACTTC.

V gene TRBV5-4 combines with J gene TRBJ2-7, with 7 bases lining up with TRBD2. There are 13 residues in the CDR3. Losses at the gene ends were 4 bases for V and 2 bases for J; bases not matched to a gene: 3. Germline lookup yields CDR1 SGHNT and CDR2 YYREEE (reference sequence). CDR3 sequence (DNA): TGTGCCAGCAGCCATGGGACTACCTACGAGCAGTACTTC. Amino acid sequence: CASSHGTTYEQYF.

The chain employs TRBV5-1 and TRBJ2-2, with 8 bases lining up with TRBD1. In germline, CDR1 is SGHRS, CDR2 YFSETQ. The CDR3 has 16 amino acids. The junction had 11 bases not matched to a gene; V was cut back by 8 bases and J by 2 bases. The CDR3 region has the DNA TGCGCCAGGAGGCGGTCGGACAGGGTTAACACCGGGGAGCTGTTTTTT. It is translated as CARRRSDRVNTGELFF. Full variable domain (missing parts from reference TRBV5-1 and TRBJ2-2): KAGVTQTPRYLIKTRGQQVTLSCSPISGHRSVSWYQQTPGQGLQFLFEYFSETQRNKGNFPGRFSGRQFSNSRSEMNVSTLELGDSALYLCARRRSDRVNTGELFFGEGSRLTVL.

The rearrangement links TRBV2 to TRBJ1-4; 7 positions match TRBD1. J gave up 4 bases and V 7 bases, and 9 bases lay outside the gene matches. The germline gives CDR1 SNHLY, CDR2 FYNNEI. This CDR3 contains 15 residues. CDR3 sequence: CASKRRTGDNEKLFF. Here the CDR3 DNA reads TGTGCCAGCAAAAGAAGGACAGGCGATAATGAAAAACTGTTTTTT. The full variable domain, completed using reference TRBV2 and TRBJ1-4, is EPEVTQTPSHQVTQMGQEVILRCVPISNHLYFYWYRQILGQKVEFLVSFYNNEISEKSEIFDDQFSVERPDGSNFTLKIRSTKLEDSAMYFCASKRRTGDNEKLFFGSGTQLSVL.

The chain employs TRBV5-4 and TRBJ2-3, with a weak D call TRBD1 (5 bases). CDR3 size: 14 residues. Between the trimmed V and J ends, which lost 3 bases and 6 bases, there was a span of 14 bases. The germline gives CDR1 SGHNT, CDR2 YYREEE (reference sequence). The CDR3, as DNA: TGTGCCAGCAGCTCGACAGAGTCCGGCGATACGCAGTATTTT. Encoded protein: CASSSTESGDTQYF.

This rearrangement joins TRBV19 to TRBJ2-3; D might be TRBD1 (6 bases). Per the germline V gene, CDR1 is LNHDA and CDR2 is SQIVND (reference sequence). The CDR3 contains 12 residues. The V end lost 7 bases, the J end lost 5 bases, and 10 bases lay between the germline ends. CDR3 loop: CASTDRQDTQYF. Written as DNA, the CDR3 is TGTGCCAGTACAGACAGGCAAGATACGCAGTATTTT.

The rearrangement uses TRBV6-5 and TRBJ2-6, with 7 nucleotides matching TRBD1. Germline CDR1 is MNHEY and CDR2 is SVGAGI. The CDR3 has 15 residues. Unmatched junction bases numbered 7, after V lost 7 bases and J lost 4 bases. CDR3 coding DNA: TGTGCCAGCAAAGGGGGCCAGTCGGGGGCCAACGTCCTGACTTTC. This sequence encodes CASKGGQSGANVLTF.

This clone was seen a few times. The CDR3 here is CASSPYGDTGELFF. The CDR3 DNA reads as TGTGCCAGCAGCCCGTACGGAGACACCGGGGAGCTGTTTTTT. J is TRBJ2-2 and V is TRBV7-9; D uncertain. The CDR3 has 14 amino acids. Trimming shortened V by 5 bases and J by 3 bases, and 10 bases separated the two germline ends. Germline CDR1 is SEHNR and CDR2 is FQNEAQ (reference sequence).

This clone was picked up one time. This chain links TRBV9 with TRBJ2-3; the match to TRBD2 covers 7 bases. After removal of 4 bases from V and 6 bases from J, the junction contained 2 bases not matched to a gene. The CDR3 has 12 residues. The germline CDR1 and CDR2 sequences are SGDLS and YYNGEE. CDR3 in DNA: TGTGCCAGCAGCCCGCGGGGGGATACGCAGTATTTT. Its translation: CASSPRGDTQYF.

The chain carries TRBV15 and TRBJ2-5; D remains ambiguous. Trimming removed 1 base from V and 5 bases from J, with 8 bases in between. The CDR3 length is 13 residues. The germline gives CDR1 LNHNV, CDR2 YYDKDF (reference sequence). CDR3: CATSRGYTETQYF. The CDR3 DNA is TGTGCCACCAGCAGAGGATACACGGAGACCCAGTACTTC.

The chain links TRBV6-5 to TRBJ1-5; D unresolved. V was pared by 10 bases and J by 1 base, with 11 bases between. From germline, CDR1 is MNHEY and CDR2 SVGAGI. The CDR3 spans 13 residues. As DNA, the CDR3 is TGTGCCACAGGAAGGATGAGCAATCAGCCCCAGCATTTT. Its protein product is CATGRMSNQPQHF.

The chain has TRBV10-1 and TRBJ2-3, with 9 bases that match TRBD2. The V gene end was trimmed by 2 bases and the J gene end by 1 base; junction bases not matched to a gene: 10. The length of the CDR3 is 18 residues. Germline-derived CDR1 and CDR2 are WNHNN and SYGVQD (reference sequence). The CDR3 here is CASSEGLARFLGTDTQYF. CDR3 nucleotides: TGCGCCAGCAGTGAGGGACTAGCGAGATTTTTGGGCACAGATACGCAGTATTTT.

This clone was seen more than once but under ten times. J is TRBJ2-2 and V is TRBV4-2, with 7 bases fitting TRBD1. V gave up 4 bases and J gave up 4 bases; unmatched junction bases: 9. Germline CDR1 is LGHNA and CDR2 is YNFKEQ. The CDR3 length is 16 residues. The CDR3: CASSRWDREATGELFF. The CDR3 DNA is TGTGCCAGCAGCCGCTGGGACAGAGAGGCCACCGGGGAGCTGTTTTTT.

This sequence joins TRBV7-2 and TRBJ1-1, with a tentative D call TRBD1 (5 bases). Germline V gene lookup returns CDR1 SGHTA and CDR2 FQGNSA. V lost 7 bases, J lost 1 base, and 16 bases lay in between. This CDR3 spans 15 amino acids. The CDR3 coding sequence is TGTGCCAGCACCGAGCGACAGTCCCCGAACACTGAAGCTTTCTTT. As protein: CASTERQSPNTEAFF.

CDR3 coding DNA: TGTGCCAGCGGGACAGGGGACCTCTGGGGCAAAGAAAAACTGTTTTTT. Encoded protein: CASGTGDLWGKEKLFF. The chain carries TRBV2 and TRBJ1-4, with 10 bases fitting TRBD1. Germline V gives CDR1 SNHLY, CDR2 FYNNEI. With V trimmed by 8 bases and J by 8 bases, 14 bases remained unmatched. The CDR3 sequence is 16 residues long. The variable domain in full, completed from reference TRBV2 and TRBJ1-4, reads EPEVTQTPSHQVTQMGQEVILRCVPISNHLYFYWYRQILGQKVEFLVSFYNNEISEKSEIFDDQFSVERPDGSNFTLKIRSTKLEDSAMYFCASGTGDLWGKEKLFFGSGTQLSVL.

The CDR3 DNA sequence: TGTGCCAGCAGTGACGCTATTTATCGAGAGACCCAGTACTTC. Translated: CASSDAIYRETQYF. V gene TRBV2 combines with J gene TRBJ2-5, with D hard to call. This CDR3 is 14 amino acids long. V lost 3 bases, J lost 4 bases, and 12 bases lay in between. Germline-derived CDR1 and CDR2 are SNHLY and FYNNEI.

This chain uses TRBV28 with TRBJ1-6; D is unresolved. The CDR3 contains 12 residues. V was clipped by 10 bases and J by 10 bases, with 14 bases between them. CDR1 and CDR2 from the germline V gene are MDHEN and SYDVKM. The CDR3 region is CATSSGGSPLHF. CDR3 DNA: TGTGCCACCTCCTCGGGTGGCTCACCCCTCCACTTT. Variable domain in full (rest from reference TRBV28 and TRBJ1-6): DVKVTQSSRYLVKRTGEKVFLECVQDMDHENMFWYRQDPGLGLRLIYFSYDVKMKEKGDIPEGYSVSREKKERFSLILESASTNQTSMYLCATSSGGSPLHFGNGTRLTVT.

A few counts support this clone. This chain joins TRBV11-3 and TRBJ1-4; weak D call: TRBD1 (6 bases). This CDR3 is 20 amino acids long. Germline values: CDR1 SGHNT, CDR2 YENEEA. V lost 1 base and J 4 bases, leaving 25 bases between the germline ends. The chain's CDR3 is CASSLAPPPSPGHNNEKLFF. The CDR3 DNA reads TGTGCCAGCAGCTTAGCCCCCCCTCCCTCACCGGGACACAATAATGAAAAACTGTTTTTT.

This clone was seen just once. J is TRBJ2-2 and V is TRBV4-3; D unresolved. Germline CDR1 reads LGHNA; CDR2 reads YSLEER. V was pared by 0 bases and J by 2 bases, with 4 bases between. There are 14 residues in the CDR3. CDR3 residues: CASSQESNTGELFF. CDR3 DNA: TGCGCCAGCAGCCAAGAATCTAACACCGGGGAGCTGTTTTTT.

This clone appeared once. The CDR3 DNA reads as TGTGCCAGCAGTTACCGCGCGGGGGCCTCCTACAATGAGCAGTTCTTC. It encodes CASSYRAGASYNEQFF. This rearrangement joins TRBV6-6 to TRBJ2-1, with a weak D call TRBD2 (7 bases). Per the germline V gene, CDR1 is MNHNY and CDR2 is SVGAGI (reference sequence). V lost 2 bases to trimming and J lost 0 bases, with 11 bases between them. This CDR3 contains 16 residues.

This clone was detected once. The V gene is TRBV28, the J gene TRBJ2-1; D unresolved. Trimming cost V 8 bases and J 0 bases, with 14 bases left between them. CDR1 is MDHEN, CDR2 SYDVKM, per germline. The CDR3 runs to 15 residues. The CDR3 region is CASYTRSSSYNEQFF. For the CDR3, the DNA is TGTGCCAGCTATACCCGCTCGAGCTCCTACAATGAGCAGTTCTTC. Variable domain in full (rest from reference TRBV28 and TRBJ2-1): DVKVTQSSRYLVKRTGEKVFLECVQDMDHENMFWYRQDPGLGLRLIYFSYDVKMKEKGDIPEGYSVSREKKERFSLILESASTNQTSMYLCASYTRSSSYNEQFFGPGTRLTVL.

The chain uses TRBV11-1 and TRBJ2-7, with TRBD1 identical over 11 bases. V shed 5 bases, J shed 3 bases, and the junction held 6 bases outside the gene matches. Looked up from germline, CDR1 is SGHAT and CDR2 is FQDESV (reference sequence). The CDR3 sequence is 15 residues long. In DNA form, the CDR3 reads TGTGCCAGCAGCATGTTAGGGACAGGGGGCTACGAGCAGTACTTC. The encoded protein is CASSMLGTGGYEQYF.

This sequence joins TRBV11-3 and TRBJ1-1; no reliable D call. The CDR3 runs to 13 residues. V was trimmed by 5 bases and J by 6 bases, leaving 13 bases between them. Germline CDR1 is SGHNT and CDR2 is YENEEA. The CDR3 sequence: CASSPRHGAEAFF. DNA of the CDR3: TGTGCCAGCAGCCCTCGACACGGGGCTGAAGCTTTCTTT.

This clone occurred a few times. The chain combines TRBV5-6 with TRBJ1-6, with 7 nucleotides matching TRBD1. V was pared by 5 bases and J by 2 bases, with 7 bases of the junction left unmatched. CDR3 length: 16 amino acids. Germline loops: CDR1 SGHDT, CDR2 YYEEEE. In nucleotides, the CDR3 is TGTGCCAGCAGTCTCTCAGGGGGGACCTATAATTCACCCCTCCACTTT. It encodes CASSLSGGTYNSPLHF.

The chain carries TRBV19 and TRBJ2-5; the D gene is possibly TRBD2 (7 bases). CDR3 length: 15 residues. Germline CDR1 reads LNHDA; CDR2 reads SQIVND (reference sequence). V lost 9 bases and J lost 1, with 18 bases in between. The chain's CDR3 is CASSDSGGIQETQYF. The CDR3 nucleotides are TGTGCCAGCTCCGACTCGGGGGGCATCCAAGAGACCCAGTACTTC.